These 2 T cell receptor beta chains were sequenced from one sample in a study of blood T cells in healthy people across ages. PCR was performed a second time for 7 to 11 cycles using a sample-barcoded 5' primer and a J-beta primer mix. MiXCR, applied by TCRdb to the 5' RACE reads, yields one record per CDR3 protein. This table has roughly 560,000 distinct CDR3 sequences, nearly 25% appearing once. This sample also appeared in a second study, on T cells of mothers and their children.

The sequenced sample consisted of blood. Receptors originate from a boy between 5 and 17 years old in good health.

This chain links TRBV10-3 with TRBJ2-5, with D perhaps assigned TRBD1 or TRBD2 (5 bases each). The DNA end lines up better with TRBJ2-7; the J call may be wrong. This CDR3 has 15 amino acids. The germline CDR1 and CDR2 sequences are ENHRY and SYGVKD. The CDR3, as DNA: TGTGCCATCAGTGAGTCGGTGGGGGATAGCTACGAGCAGTACTTC. Translated: CAISESVGDSYEQYF.

In this sample, this clonotype turned up a few times. CDR3 DNA: TGTGCCAGCAACTACGGGGTCGGTGAGCAGTTCTTC. Translating gives CASNYGVGEQFF. This chain joins TRBV3-1 and TRBJ2-1, with D possibly TRBD2 on 5 matching bases. The CDR3 extends over 12 amino acids. With 7 bases removed from V and 9 bases from J, the gap between germline ends came to 13 bases. Germline V CDR1 and CDR2: LGHDT, YNNKEL (reference sequence).